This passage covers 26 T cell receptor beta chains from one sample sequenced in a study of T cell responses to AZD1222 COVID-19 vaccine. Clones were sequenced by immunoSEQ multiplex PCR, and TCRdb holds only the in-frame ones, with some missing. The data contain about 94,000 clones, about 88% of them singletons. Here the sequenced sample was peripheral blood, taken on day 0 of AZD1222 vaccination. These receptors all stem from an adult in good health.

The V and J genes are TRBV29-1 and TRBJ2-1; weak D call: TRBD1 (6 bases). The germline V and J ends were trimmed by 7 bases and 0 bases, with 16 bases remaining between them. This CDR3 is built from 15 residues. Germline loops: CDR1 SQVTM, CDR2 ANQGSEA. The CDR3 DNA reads TGCAGCGCTCCAAGTACAGGGCGCTCCTACAATGAGCAGTTCTTC. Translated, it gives CSAPSTGRSYNEQFF.

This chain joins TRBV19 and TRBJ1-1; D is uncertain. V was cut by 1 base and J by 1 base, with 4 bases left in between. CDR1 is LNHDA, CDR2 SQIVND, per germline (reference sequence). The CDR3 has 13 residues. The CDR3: CASSIGTNTEAFF. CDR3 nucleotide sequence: TGTGCCAGTAGTATAGGGACGAACACTGAAGCTTTCTTT.

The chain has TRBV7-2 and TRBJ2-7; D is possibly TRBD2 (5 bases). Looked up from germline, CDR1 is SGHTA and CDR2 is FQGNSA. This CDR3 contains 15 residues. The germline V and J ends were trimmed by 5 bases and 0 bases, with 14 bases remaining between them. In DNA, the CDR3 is TGTGCCAGCAGCCGGGTAACGGGGAGCTCCTACGAGCAGTACTTC. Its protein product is CASSRVTGSSYEQYF.

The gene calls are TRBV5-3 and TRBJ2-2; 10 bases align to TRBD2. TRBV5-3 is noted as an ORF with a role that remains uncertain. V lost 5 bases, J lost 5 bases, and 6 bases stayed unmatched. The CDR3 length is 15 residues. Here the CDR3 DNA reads TGTGCCAGAAGACTACTAGCGGGGCTAACCGGGGAGCTGTTTTTT. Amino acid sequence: CARRLLAGLTGELFF.

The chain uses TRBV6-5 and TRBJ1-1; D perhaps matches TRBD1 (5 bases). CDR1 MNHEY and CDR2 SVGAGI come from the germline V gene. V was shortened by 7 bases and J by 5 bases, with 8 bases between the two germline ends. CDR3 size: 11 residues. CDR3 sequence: CASTRDTEAFF. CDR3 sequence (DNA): TGTGCCAGCACCAGGGATACTGAAGCTTTCTTT.

In DNA form, the CDR3 reads TGTGCCAGCAGCAAGGGGGCAGGGAGCTATAATTCACCCCTCCACTTT. Translation gives CASSKGAGSYNSPLHF. The chain employs TRBV9 and TRBJ1-6; 7 bases map to TRBD1. V trimming: 4 bases; J trimming: 3 bases; junction bases outside the gene matches: 7. This CDR3 region has 16 residues. CDR1 is SGDLS, CDR2 YYNGEE, per germline.

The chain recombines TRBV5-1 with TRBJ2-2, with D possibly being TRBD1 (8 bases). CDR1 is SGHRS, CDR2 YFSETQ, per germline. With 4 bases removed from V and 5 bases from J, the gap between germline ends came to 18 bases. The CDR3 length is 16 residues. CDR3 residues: CASSEPDRGGTGELFF. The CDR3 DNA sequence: TGCGCCAGCAGCGAACCCGACAGGGGAGGGACCGGGGAGCTGTTTTTT.

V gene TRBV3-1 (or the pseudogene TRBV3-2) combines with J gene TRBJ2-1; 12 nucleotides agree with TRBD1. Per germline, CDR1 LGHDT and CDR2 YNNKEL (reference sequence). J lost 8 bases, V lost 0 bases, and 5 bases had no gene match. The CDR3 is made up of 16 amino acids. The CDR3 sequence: CASSQDSGTGGDEQFF. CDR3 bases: TGTGCCAGCAGCCAAGATTCCGGGACAGGGGGCGATGAGCAGTTCTTC.

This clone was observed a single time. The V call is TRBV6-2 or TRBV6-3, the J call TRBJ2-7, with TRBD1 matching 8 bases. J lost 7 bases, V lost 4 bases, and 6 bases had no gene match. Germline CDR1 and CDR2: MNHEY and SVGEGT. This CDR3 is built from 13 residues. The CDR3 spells CASSSQGAWEQYF. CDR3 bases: TGTGCCAGCAGTTCCCAGGGGGCTTGGGAGCAGTACTTC.

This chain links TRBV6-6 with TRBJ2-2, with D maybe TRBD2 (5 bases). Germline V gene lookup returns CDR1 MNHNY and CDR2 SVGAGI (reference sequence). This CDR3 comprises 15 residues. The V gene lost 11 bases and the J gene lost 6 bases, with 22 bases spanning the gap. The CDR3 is CASSMTLEGAGELFF. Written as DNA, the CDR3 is TGTGCCTCCTCCATGACCCTTGAGGGAGCCGGGGAGCTGTTTTTT.

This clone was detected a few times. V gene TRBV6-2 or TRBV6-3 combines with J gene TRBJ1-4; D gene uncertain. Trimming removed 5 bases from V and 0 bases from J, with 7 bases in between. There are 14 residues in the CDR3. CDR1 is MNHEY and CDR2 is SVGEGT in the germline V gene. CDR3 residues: CASSRTATNEKLFF. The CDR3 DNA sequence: TGTGCCAGCAGTCGGACTGCAACTAATGAAAAACTGTTTTTT.

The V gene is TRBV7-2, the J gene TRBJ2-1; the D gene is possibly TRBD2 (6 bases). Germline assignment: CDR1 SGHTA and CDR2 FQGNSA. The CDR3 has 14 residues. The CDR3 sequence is CATSRERSTNEQFF. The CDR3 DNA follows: TGTGCGACCAGCCGGGAGCGGAGTACCAATGAGCAGTTCTTC.

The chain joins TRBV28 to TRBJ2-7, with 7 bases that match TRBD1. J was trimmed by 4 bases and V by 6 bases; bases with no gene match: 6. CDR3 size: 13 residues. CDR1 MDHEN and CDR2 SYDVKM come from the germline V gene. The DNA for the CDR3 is TGTGCCAGCAGCCCAGGGGGTTTTTACGAGCAGTACTTC. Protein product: CASSPGGFYEQYF.

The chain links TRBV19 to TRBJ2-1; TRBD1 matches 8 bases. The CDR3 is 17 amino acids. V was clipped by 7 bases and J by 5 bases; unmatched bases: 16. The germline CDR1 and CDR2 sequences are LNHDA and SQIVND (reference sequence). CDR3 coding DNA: TGTGCCAGTACTCGACCCCCAGGGACAGGAGATCACAATGAGCAGTTCTTC. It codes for CASTRPPGTGDHNEQFF.

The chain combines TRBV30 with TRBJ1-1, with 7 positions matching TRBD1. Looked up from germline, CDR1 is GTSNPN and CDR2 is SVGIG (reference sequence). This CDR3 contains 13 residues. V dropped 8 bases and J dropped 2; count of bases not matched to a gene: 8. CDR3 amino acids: CAQRRDSNTEAFF. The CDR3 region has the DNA TGTGCCCAACGCCGGGACAGTAACACTGAAGCTTTCTTT.

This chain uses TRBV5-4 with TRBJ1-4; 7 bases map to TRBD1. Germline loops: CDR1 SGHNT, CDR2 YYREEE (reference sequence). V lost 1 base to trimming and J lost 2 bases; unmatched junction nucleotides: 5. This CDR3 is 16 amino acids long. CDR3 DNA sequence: TGTGCCAGCAGCTTGCAGGGGGTGGTCACTAATGAAAAACTGTTTTTT. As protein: CASSLQGVVTNEKLFF. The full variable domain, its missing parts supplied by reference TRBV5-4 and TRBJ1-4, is ETGVTQSPTHLIKTRGQQVTLRCSSQSGHNTVSWYQQALGQGPQFIFQYYREEENGRGNFPPRFSGLQFPNYSSELNVNALELDDSALYLCASSLQGVVTNEKLFFGSGTQLSVL.

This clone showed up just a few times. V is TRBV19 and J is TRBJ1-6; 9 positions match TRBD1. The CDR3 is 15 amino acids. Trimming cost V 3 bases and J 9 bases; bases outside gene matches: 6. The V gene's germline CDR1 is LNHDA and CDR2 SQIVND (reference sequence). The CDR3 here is CASSIRQGEGSPLHF. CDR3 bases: TGTGCCAGTAGTATCCGACAGGGGGAAGGTTCACCCCTCCACTTT.

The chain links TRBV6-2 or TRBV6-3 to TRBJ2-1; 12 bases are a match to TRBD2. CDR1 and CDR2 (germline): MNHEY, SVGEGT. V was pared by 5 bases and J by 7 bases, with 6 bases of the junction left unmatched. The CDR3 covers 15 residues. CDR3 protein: CASSLAGGDRNEQFF. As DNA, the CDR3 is TGTGCCAGCAGTCTAGCGGGGGGGGACCGGAATGAGCAGTTCTTC.

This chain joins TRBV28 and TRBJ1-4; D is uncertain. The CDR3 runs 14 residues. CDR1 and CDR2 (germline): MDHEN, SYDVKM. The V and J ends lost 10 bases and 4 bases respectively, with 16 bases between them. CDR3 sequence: CATLDLKYNEKLFF. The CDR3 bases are TGTGCCACCTTGGACCTCAAGTATAATGAAAAACTGTTTTTT.

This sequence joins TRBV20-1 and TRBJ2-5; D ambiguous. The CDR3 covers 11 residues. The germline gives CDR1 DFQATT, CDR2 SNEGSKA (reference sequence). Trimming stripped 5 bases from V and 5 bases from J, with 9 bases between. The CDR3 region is CSAGNSETQYF. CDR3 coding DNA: TGCAGTGCTGGGAACTCGGAGACCCAGTACTTC.

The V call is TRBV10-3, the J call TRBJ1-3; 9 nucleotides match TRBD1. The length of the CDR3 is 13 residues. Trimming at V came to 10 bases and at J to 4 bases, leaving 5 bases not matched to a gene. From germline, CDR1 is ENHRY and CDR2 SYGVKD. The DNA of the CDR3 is TGTGCCACCACCGGGACAGGGGGAAACACCATATATTTT. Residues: CATTGTGGNTIYF.

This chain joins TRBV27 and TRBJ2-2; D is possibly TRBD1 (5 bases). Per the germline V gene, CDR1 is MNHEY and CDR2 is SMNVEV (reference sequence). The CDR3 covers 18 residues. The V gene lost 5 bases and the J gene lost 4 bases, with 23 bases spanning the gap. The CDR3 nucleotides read TGTGCCAGCAGTCCGTGGACACTATCGCTGGTGGGCACCGGGGAGCTGTTTTTT. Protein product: CASSPWTLSLVGTGELFF.

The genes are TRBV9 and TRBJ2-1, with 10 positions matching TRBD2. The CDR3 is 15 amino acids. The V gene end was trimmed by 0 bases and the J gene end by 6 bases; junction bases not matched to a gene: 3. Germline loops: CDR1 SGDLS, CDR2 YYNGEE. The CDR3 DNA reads TGTGCCAGCAGCGTAGGGGGGACTAGCGTCAATGAGCAGTTCTTC. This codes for CASSVGGTSVNEQFF.

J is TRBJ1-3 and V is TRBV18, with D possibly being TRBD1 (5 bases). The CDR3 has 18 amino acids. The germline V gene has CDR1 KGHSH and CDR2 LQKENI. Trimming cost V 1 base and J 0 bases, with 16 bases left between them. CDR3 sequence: CASSPQGRPRSSGNTIYF. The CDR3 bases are TGTGCCAGCTCACCACAGGGACGGCCAAGATCCTCTGGAAACACCATATATTTT.

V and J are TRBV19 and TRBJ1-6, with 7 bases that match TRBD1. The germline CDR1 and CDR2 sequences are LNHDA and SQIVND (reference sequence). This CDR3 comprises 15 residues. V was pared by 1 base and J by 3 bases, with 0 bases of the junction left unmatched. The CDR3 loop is CASSIGDSYNSPLHF. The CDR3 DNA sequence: TGTGCCAGTAGTATAGGGGACAGCTATAATTCACCCCTCCACTTT.

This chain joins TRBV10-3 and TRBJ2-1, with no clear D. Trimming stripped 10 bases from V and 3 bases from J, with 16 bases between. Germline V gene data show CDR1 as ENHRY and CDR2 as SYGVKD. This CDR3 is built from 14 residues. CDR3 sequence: CATRSGVSYNEQFF. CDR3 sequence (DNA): TGTGCCACCAGGTCTGGCGTGAGCTACAATGAGCAGTTCTTC.